The T cell receptor (beta chain) described here comes from a study of CD8 T cells in ankylosing spondylitis (dated by TCRdb to about 2017). As for the study more broadly: The study profiled T cell receptor beta repertoires in healthy donors and ankylosing spondylitis patients to find disease-linked TCR variants. Samples of peripheral blood were taken, and for ankylosing spondylitis patients, synovial fluid was collected as well. The whole study cohort included roughly 110 healthy donors and 25 ankylosing spondylitis patients. Summary of the overall study and its limitations: Significant enrichment of the disease-linked clones was reported in matched synovial fluid samples from ankylosing spondylitis patients. In peripheral blood, the disease-linked clones were found at relatively low frequencies and had a CD8+ phenotype. A TCR beta motif of several highly homologous amino acid variants appeared characteristic of blood from ankylosing spondylitis patients. Some of the motif variants had been reported before in the synovial fluid and blood of reactive arthritis patients, a finding that suggests common disease-initiation mechanisms.

Sequencer: Illumina HiSeq 2500. Quantitative 5'-RACE with molecular barcodes was used to prepare TCR beta libraries. The original methods were these. A new computational method based on a probabilistic model of VDJ rearrangement was used to identify disease-linked TCR variants. TCRdb reworked the public reads: Q25 trimming with fastp, MiXCR clone assembly, productive beta chains retained. Under each unique CDR3 protein, matching rows form one entry showing the most common genes and DNA. TCRdb, not the authors, supplied the V and J calls. The sample table shows 300,000 to 400,000 distinct CDR3 sequences, and 20% are seen once. The ten top clones hold around 14% of the sample. The CDR3, from cysteine to phenylalanine, totals 12 residues. The read is trimmed to its CDR3 DNA, 36 bases read in frame from base 1. Relative to germline, V is 5 bases shorter and J is 8 bases shorter, with 9 bases between their ends.

As concerns this clonotype: There is no known antigen for this receptor. No per-base quality is available; no much larger clone lies one base away.

Sequencing was carried out using blood, either unsorted or a sorted T cell fraction (not recorded which). This TCR was sampled from a male donor with ankylosing spondylitis or in good health (not recorded which). The rearranged segments are TRBV12-3 or TRBV12-4 and TRBJ2-2; the best D guess is TRBD2, with 5 bases matching. The DNA sequence is as follows: TGTGCCAGCAGTGCGGGCGATGGGGAGCTGTTTTTT. Translated, this gives CASSAGDGELFF.